This T cell receptor (beta chain) was sequenced in a study of blood T cell repertoires in COVID-19. Study at large: Samples of COVID-19 (acute and convalescent) were obtained from the United States, Italy and Spain. T cells, B-cell-depleted T cells, or PBMCs supplied cDNA or gDNA.

Per the study methods: Estimation of nucleated cell counts relied on the amplification of reference gene primers. Sequencing used immunoSEQ multiplex PCR; TCRdb keeps in-frame clones, though not all of them. The V and J calls and the clone size are those of that table, but D and trimming were determined from the DNA. The sample has 110,000 or so clones, 80% to 90% seen once. Germline V gene sequence: CDR1 DFQATT, CDR2 SNEGSKA (reference sequence). The CDR3 spans 13 residues. V was shortened by 3 bases and J by 2 bases, with 11 bases between the two germline ends. This sequence was found in a man aged 40-49 years with acute or convalescent COVID-19. Sequencing was done on a sample of peripheral blood. The chain joins TRBV20-1 to TRBJ2-7; D not resolved. CDR3 coding DNA: TGCAGTGCTAGTTCAGGTGCCACCTACGAGCAGTACTTC. This sequence encodes CSASSGATYEQYF.